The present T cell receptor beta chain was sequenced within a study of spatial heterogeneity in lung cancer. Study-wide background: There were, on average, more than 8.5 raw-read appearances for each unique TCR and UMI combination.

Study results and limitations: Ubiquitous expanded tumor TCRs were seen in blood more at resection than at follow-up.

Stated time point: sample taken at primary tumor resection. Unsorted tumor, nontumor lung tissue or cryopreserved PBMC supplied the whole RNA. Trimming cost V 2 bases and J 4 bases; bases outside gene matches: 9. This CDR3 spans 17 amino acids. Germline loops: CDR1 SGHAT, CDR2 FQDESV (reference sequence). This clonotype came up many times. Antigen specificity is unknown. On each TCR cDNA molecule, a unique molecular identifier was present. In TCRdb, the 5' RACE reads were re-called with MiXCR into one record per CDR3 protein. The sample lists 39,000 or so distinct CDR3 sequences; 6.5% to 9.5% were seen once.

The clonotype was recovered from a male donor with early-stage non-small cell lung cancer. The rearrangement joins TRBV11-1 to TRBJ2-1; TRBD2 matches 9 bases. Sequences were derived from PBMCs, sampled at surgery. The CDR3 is CASSLRAGGDFYNEQFF. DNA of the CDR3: TGTGCCAGCAGCTTACGTGCGGGAGGGGATTTTTACAATGAGCAGTTCTTC. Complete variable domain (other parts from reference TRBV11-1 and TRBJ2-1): EAEVAQSPRYKITEKSQAVAFWCDPISGHATLYWYRQILGQGPELLVQFQDESVVDDSQLPKDRFSAERLKGVDSTLKIQPAELGDSAMYLCASSLRAGGDFYNEQFFGPGTRLTVL.